A selection of T cell receptor beta chains follows, all from one sample in a study of preoperative IRX-2 immunotherapy in early breast cancer. Only in-frame clones appear in the TCRdb table, and some are missing; sequencing was by immunoSEQ multiplex PCR. The table lists more than 35,000 clones, 60% to 80% of them singletons. Sequencing was performed on tumor tissue, taken after IRX-2 immunotherapy. These receptor sequences come from a human donor with breast cancer. The CDR3 runs from the conserved cysteine through the conserved F or W. The D gene is left open where the match is weak. Rows may omit the clone size; those that give it use once, few, many or a size class.

NA,TRBJ1-4,TRBV10-1,NA,TGCGCCAGCCAACCCCCGGGGGGGACTGGAAATGAAAAACTGTTTTTT,CASQPPGGTGNEKLFF
NA,TRBJ2-3,TRBV6-8,NA,TGTGCCAGCAGATCAGACTTCTCTAGCACAGATACGCAGTATTTT,CASRSDFSSTDTQYF
NA,TRBJ2-1,TRBV7-6,NA,TGTGCCAGCAGCTTGGGGCAGGGTCTCTACAATGAGCAGTTCTTC,CASSLGQGLYNEQFF
NA,TRBJ2-2,TRBV19,NA,TGTGCCAGTTCCCGGACAATCAACACCGGGGAGCTGTTTTTT,CASSRTINTGELFF
NA,TRBJ1-5,TRBV6-1,NA,TGTGCCAGCAGTGAAGGGATTGGGCAGGGCGGGCCTCAGCCCCAGCATTTT,CASSEGIGQGGPQPQHF
once,TRBJ1-5,TRBV19,TRBD1,TGTGCCAGTACCCAATGGGGGACAGAGGATCAGCCCCAGCATTTT,CASTQWGTEDQPQHF
few,TRBJ2-1,TRBV10-3,TRBD2,TGTGCCATCAGTGAGTGGGGTAGCGGGGGTTCGGGCAATGAGCAGTTCTTC,CAISEWGSGGSGNEQFF
NA,TRBJ1-1,TRBV11-3,TRBD1,TGTGCCAGCAGCTCGAGCCGGGACAGATACACTGAAGCTTTCTTT,CASSSSRDRYTEAFF
NA,TRBJ1-4,TRBV11-3,NA,TGTGCCAGCAGCCTGGGGGAAGGACAGCTTAATGAAAAACTGTTTTTT,CASSLGEGQLNEKLFF
NA,TRBJ2-3,TRBV10-3,NA,TGTGCCATCAGTGAGGGGGTGTTGAGGAATGGCACAGATACGCAGTATTTT,CAISEGVLRNGTDTQYF
NA,TRBJ2-1,TRBV7-1,NA,TGTGCCAGCAGCCGGGGCTCCTACAATGAGCAGTTCTTC,CASSRGSYNEQFF
NA,TRBJ2-7,TRBV6-1,TRBD2,TGTGCCAGCAGTGAAGGGACTAGTAGACACGAGCAGTACTTC,CASSEGTSRHEQYF
NA,TRBJ2-5,TRBV7-1,NA,TGTGCCAGCAGCCGTGACCCTGGGGAGACCCAGTACTTC,CASSRDPGETQYF
NA,TRBJ1-1,TRBV29-1,NA,TGCAGCGTCTCTCATTGGAACACTGAAGCTTTCTTT,CSVSHWNTEAFF
NA,TRBJ2-5,TRBV18,NA,TGTGCCAGCTCATCAGGGATGGAGACCCAGTACTTC,CASSSGMETQYF
NA,TRBJ1-4,TRBV6-8,TRBD1,TGTGCCACTGAGGACAGGACACCCGGGTATGAAAAACTGTTTTTT,CATEDRTPGYEKLFF
NA,TRBJ2-3,TRBV7-5,NA,TGTGCCAGCAGCTTAGATCTCAGGGTGGGTACGCAGTATTTT,CASSLDLRVGTQYF
NA,TRBJ2-7,TRBV14,TRBD2,TGTGCCAGCAGCTTACCCACTAGCGGGAGGGCCTGGGTCTACGAGCAGTACTTC,CASSLPTSGRAWVYEQYF
few,TRBJ1-1,TRBV18,NA,TGTGCCAGCTCAAATCAGGGTTGGGCTGAAGCTTTCTTT,CASSNQGWAEAFF
few,TRBJ2-1,TRBV11-3,TRBD2,TGTGCCAGCAGCTTAACCAGACTAGCGGGGGGGCCCAACCGAAATGAGCAGTTCTTC,CASSLTRLAGGPNRNEQFF
few,TRBJ1-4,TRBV6-8,NA,TGTGCCAGCGGGGAACGGGGCAGGGTAGAGGAAAAACTGTTTTTT,CASGERGRVEEKLFF
NA,TRBJ2-7,TRBV5-1,TRBD1,TGCGCCAGCAGAGCGCTACCGGGACAGGCATACGAGCAGTACTTC,CASRALPGQAYEQYF
NA,TRBJ1-1,TRBV18,NA,TGTGCCAGCTCACCGTTCCCGCCAGGGAACACTGAAGCTTTCTTT,CASSPFPPGNTEAFF
NA,TRBJ2-1,TRBV11-3,TRBD1,TGTGCCAGCAGCTTAGTGGTCGCAGGGGGTGGTGAGCAGTTCTTC,CASSLVVAGGGEQFF
NA,TRBJ1-5,TRBV6-8,NA,TGTGCCAGCAGCGGGGACACAAATCAGCCCCAGCATTTT,CASSGDTNQPQHF
NA,TRBJ2-1,TRBV28,TRBD2,TGTGCCAGCAGTTTAGCGGGAGCGGGTGAGCAGTTCTTC,CASSLAGAGEQFF